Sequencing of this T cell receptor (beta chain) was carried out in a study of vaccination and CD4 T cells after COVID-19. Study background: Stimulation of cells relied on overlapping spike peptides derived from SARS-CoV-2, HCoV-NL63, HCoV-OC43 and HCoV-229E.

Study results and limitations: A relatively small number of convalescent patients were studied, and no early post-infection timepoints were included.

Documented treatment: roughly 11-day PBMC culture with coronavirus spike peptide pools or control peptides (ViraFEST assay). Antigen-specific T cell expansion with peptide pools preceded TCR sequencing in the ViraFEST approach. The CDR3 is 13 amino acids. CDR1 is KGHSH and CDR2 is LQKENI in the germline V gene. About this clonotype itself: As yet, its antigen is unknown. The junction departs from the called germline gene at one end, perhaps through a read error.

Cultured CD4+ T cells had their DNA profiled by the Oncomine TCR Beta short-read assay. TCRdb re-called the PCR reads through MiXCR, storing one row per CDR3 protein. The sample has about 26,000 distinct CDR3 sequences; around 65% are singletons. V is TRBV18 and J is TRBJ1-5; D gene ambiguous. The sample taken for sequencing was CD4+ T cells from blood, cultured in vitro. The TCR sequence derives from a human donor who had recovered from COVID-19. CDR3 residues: CASSPQGNEPQHF. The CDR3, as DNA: TGTGCCAGCTCCCCACAAGGGAATGAGCCCCAGCATTTT.